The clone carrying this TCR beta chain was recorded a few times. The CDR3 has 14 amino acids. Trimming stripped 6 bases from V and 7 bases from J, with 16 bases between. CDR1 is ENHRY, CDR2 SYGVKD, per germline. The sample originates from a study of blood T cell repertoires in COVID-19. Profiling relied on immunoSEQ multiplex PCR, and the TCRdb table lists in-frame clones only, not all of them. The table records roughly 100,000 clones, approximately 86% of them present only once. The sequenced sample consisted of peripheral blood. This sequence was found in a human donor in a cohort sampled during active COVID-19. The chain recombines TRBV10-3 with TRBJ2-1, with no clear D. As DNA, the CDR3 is TGTGCCATCAGCGACATGAATAGACAAAATGAGCAGTTCTTC. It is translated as CAISDMNRQNEQFF.